These 8 T cell receptor beta chains were all obtained from the same sample, sequenced in a study of blood T cell repertoires in COVID-19. Using immunoSEQ multiplex PCR, the repertoire was profiled, and TCRdb retains in-frame clones only, with some absent. The data show fewer than 55,000 clones, about 71% seen once. Sequencing used peripheral blood. The source is a woman aged 70-85 years with acute or convalescent COVID-19.

The V gene is TRBV7-9, the J gene TRBJ2-3, with TRBD2 identical over 8 bases. V lost 4 bases to trimming and J lost 5 bases; unmatched junction nucleotides: 5. Germline loops: CDR1 SEHNR, CDR2 FQNEAQ (reference sequence). This CDR3 is built from 14 residues. The CDR3 loop is CASSWTSFLDTQYF. DNA of the CDR3: TGTGCCAGCAGCTGGACTAGCTTTTTAGATACGCAGTATTTT.

V and J are TRBV7-8 and TRBJ2-3, with 9 nucleotides matching TRBD2. CDR1 is SGHVS and CDR2 is FQNEAQ in the germline V gene. The CDR3 totals 18 residues. V dropped 5 bases and J dropped 2; count of bases not matched to a gene: 14. CDR3 in amino acids: CASSLRAAGGAPTDTQYF. The CDR3 DNA is TGTGCCAGCAGCCTGCGGGCAGCGGGGGGAGCACCCACAGATACGCAGTATTTT.

This clone has a single count. This chain joins TRBV6-6 and TRBJ1-2; D gene uncertain. Germline V gene sequence: CDR1 MNHNY, CDR2 SVGAGI (reference sequence). The CDR3 is 13 residues long. V was clipped by 10 bases and J by 4 bases, with 16 bases between them. The CDR3 DNA sequence: TGTGCCACCCTACCGGGGTCTGCCTATGGCTACACCTTC. Residues: CATLPGSAYGYTF.

This clone rates as medium-sized. This sequence joins TRBV30 and TRBJ1-5, with D perhaps matching TRBD1 (5 bases). The CDR3 loop spans 13 amino acids. V lost 0 bases and J 4 bases, leaving 7 bases between the germline ends. The germline V gene has CDR1 GTSNPN and CDR2 SVGIG (reference sequence). This CDR3 reads CAWSVEGNQPQHF. In nucleotides, the CDR3 is TGTGCCTGGAGTGTGGAGGGGAATCAGCCCCAGCATTTT.

CDR3 protein: CASSPPRTGPYEQYF. Here the CDR3 DNA reads TGTGCCAGCAGCCCCCCCCGGACAGGGCCCTACGAGCAGTACTTC. The chain carries TRBV11-2 and TRBJ2-7; TRBD1 aligns across 8 bases. The junction had 8 bases not matched to a gene; V was cut back by 5 bases and J by 2 bases. CDR1 and CDR2 (germline): SGHAT, FQNNGV. The CDR3 consists of 15 residues.

V usage is TRBV13 and J usage is TRBJ2-3; 9 nucleotides align to TRBD2. Germline trimming cut 1 base from V and 4 bases from J; bases unmatched to any gene: 12. This CDR3 spans 18 amino acids. Germline CDR1 and CDR2: PRHDT and FYEKMQ (reference sequence). This CDR3 is CASSLDITAGGGADTQYF. CDR3 in DNA: TGTGCCAGCAGCTTAGACATAACAGCGGGGGGAGGTGCAGATACGCAGTATTTT.

This clone was recorded a few times. The chain uses TRBV19 and TRBJ2-1; D call uncertain. The length of the CDR3 is 13 residues. V was shortened by 3 bases and J by 7 bases, with 10 bases between the two germline ends. Germline values: CDR1 LNHDA, CDR2 SQIVND (reference sequence). CDR3 nucleotides: TGTGCCAGTAGTATGGGTCCAGCGAATGAGCAGTTCTTC. It codes for CASSMGPANEQFF.

The chain has TRBV3-1 (or the pseudogene TRBV3-2) and TRBJ2-3; D uncertain. Trimming removed 4 bases at V and 7 bases at J, with 9 bases between. Germline values: CDR1 LGHDT, CDR2 YNNKEL (reference sequence). The CDR3 runs to 12 residues. The CDR3 DNA sequence: TGTGCCAGCAGCCCGTCGGGTTATACGCAGTATTTT. Protein product: CASSPSGYTQYF.